This record covers a single T cell receptor beta chain. Assignments of participants to cohorts depended upon their own reported clinical history. The data were taken from a study of blood T cell repertoires in COVID-19. Produced via immunoSEQ multiplex PCR; TCRdb's table is partial and in-frame only. The sample has some 200,000 clones, about 81% seen once. V was cut by 0 bases and J by 2 bases, with 14 bases left in between. The germline gives CDR1 LGHNA, CDR2 YNFKEQ. The CDR3 has 17 residues. The clonotype comes from a middle-aged man who had recovered from COVID-19. The chain combines TRBV4-2 with TRBJ1-5; TRBD1 is a possible D gene (5 bases). Sequencing input: PBMCs or T cells enriched from blood (not recorded which). DNA for the CDR3: TGTGCCAGCAGCCAAGATGCGGGGCGGCGGGGCAATCAGCCCCAGCATTTT. This translates into CASSQDAGRRGNQPQHF.